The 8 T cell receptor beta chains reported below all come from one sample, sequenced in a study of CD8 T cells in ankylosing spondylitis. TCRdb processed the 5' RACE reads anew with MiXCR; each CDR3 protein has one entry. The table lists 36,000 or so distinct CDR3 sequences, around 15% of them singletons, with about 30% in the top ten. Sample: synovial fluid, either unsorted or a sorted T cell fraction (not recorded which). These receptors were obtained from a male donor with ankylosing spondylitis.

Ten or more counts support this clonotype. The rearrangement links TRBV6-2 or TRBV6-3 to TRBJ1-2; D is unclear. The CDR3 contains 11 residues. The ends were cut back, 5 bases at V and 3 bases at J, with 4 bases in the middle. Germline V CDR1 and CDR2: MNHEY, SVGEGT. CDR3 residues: CASSLDYGYTF. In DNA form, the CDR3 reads TGTGCCAGCAGTCTCGACTATGGCTACACCTTC.

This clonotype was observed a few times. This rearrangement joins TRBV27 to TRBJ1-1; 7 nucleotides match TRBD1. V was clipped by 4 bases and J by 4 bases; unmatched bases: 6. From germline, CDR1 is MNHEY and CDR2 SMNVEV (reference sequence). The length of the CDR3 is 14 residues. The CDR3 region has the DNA TGTGCCAGCAGTTCGAACAGGGGAGTCACTGAAGCTTTCTTT. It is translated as CASSSNRGVTEAFF.

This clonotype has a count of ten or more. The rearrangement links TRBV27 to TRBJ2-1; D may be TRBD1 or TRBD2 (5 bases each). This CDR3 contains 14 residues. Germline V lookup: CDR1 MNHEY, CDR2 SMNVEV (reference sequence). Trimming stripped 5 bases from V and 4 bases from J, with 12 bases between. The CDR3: CASSPGTGYNEQFF. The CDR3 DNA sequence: TGTGCCAGCAGTCCAGGGACCGGTTACAATGAGCAGTTCTTC.

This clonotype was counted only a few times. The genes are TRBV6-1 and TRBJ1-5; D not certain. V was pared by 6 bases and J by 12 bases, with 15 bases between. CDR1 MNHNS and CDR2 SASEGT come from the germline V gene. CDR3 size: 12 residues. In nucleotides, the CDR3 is TGTGCCAGCAGAGTCGAGGACCCCAGCCAGCATTTT. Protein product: CASRVEDPSQHF.

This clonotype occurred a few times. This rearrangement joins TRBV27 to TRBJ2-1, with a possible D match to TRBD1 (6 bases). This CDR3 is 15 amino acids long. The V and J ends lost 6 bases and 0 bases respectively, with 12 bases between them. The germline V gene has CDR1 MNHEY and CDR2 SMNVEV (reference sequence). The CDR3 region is CASSNRVGSYNEQFF. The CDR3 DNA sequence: TGTGCCAGCAGCAACAGGGTCGGCTCCTACAATGAGCAGTTCTTC.

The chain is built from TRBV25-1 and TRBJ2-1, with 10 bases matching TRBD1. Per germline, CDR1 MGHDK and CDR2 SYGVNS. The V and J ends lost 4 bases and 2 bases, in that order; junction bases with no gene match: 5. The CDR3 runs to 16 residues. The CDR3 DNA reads TGTGCCAGCAGTGGGGACAGGGGAACCCCCTACAATGAGCAGTTCTTC. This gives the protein CASSGDRGTPYNEQFF.

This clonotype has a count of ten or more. CDR3: CASSLGTVSADGYTF. CDR3 DNA: TGTGCCAGCAGTTTAGGGACAGTCTCTGCGGATGGCTACACCTTC. J is TRBJ1-2 and V is TRBV12-3 or TRBV12-4; possible D gene TRBD1, 6 bases. The CDR3 loop spans 15 amino acids. The V gene lost 1 base and the J gene lost 6 bases, with 15 bases spanning the gap.

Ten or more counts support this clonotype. CDR3 sequence reads: CASRLRKGSQETQYF. CDR3 sequence (DNA): TGTGCCAGCAGGCTCCGTAAGGGGTCACAAGAGACCCAGTACTTC. The rearrangement joins TRBV7-8 to TRBJ2-5, with a possible D match to TRBD1 (5 bases). V was pared by 6 bases and J by 2 bases, with 16 bases between. Germline V gene data show CDR1 as SGHVS and CDR2 as FQNEAQ. This CDR3 comprises 15 residues.